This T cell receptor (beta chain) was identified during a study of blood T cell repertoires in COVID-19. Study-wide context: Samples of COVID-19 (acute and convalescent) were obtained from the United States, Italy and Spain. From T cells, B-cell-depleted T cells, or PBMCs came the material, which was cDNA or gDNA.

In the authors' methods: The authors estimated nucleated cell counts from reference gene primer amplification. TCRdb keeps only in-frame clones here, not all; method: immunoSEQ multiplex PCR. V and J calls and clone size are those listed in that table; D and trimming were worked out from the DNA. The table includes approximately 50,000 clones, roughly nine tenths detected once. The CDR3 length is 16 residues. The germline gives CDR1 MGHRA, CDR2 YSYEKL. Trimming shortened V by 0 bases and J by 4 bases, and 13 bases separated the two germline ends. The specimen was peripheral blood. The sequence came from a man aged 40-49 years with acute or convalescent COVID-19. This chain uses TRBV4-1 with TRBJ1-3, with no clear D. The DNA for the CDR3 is TGCGCCAGCAGCCAAGAGAAGGGAGGTGAGGGAAACACCATATATTTT. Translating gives CASSQEKGGEGNTIYF.